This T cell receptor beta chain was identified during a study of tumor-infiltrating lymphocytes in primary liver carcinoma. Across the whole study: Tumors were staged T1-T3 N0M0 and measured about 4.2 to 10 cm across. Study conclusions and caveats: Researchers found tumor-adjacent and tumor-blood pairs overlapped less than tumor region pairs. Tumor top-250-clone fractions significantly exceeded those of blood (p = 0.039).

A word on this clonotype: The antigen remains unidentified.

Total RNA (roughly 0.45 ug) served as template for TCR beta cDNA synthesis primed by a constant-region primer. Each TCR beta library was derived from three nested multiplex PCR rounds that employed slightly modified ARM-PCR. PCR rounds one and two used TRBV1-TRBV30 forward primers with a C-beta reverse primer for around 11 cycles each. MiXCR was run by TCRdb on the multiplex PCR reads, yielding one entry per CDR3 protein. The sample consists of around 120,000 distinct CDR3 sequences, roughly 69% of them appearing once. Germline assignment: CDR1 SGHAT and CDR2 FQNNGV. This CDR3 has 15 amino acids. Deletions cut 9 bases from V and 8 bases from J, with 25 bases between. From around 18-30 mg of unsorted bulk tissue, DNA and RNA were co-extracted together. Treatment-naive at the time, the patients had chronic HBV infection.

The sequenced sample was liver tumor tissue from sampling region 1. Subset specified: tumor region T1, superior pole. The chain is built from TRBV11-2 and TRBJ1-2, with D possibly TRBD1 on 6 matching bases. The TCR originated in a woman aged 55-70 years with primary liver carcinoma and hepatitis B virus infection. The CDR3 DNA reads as TGTGCCAGTAACTTAGACCCCGGGGGGCGATACGGCTACACCTTC. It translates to CASNLDPGGRYGYTF.